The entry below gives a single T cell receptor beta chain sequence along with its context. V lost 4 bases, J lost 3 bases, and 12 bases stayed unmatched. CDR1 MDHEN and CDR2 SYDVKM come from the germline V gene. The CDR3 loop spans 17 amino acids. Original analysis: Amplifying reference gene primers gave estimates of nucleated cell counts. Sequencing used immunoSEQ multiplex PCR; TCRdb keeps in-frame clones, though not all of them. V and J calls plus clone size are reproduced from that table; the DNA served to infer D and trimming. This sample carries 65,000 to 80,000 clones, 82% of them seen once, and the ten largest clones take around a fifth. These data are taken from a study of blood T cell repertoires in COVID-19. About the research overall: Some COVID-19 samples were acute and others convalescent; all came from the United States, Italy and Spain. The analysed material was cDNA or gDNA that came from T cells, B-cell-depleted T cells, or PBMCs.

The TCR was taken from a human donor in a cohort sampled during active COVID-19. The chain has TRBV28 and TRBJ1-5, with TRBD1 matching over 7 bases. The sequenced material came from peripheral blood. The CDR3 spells CASSSRQGGNANQPQHF. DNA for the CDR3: TGTGCCAGCAGTTCCCGACAGGGAGGAAACGCCAATCAGCCCCAGCATTTT. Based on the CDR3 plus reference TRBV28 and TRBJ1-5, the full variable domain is DVKVTQSSRYLVKRTGEKVFLECVQDMDHENMFWYRQDPGLGLRLIYFSYDVKMKEKGDIPEGYSVSREKKERFSLILESASTNQTSMYLCASSSRQGGNANQPQHFGDGTRLSIL.